This T cell receptor (beta chain) was profiled in a study of vaccination and CD4 T cells after COVID-19 (dated by TCRdb to about 2022). Regarding the complete study: The convalescent cohort comprised six males and four females, including two Hispanic individuals, seven Caucasians, two Asians and one multiracial person. Each participant got two doses of either the Pfizer-BioNTech BNT162b2 vaccine (n=8) or the Moderna mRNA-1273 vaccine (n=2). Post-COVID blood samples were collected from convalescent patients a median of around 96 days after diagnosis, with a range of about 30 to 161 days. Post-vaccine blood samples were taken a median of around 70 days after the second vaccine dose, with a range of about 14 to 241 days. Overlapping spike peptide pools from SARS-CoV-2 and from the common cold coronaviruses HCoV-NL63, HCoV-OC43 and HCoV-229E were used as culture stimuli. Control cultures used a CEFX viral epitope pool as positive control, an HIV-1 Nef peptide pool as negative control, or no peptide. In around 10 COVID-19 convalescent patients and a handful of infection-naive healthy vaccine recipients, researchers compared the spike-specific CD4+ TCR repertoire from before mRNA vaccination with the repertoire from after. In an earlier paper using these donors, memory CD4+ T cell crossreactivity between SARS-CoV-2 and common cold coronavirus spike proteins was assessed at the TCR clonotype level.

In its sample, this clonotype was seen a few times. No cognate antigen has been identified for it. Base quality data are lacking; no much larger clone is found one base away. The germline V gene (reference sequence) specifies LNHDA as CDR1 and SQIVND as CDR2. The CDR3 measures 13 amino acids from cysteine to phenylalanine. CDR3 DNA only is kept here, 39 bases in frame from base 1. Trimming removed 8 bases from V and 3 bases from J; the gene matches leave 3 bases unexplained. Libraries were built with PCR. DNA from cultured CD4+ T cells was subjected to TCR sequencing with the Oncomine TCR Beta short-read assay at the Johns Hopkins FTIC core. The QIAamp micro DNA kit was used to extract genomic DNA from the cultured CD4+ T cells. Oncomine TCR Beta libraries from cultured CD4+ T cells were pooled with unique dual indexes and sequenced on an Illumina iSeq 100. The study's own analysis went as follows. Non-productive sequences were filtered out, and CDR3s that did not start with C, did not end with F or W, or were shorter than 7 amino acids were discarded. Antigen-specific clonotypes were identified using the MANAFEST web application through comparison of peptide-stimulated wells with reference and other culture wells. For a clone to be called positive, the clone needed an FDR below 0.05, an odds ratio above 5, and a productive frequency above 0.1% in at least two of three replicate wells. A clonotype counted as cross-reactive if it showed significant expansion both in the SARS-CoV-2 spike wells and in at least one common cold coronavirus spike condition. Similarity between CDR3 sequences was evaluated in R version 3.6.1 using Levenshtein distances (stringdist) and unrooted phylogenetic trees (ape). TCRdb trimmed public reads at Q25 via fastp, called clones via MiXCR and kept in-frame beta chains. CDR3 protein sequences are deduplicated, and each keeps its most common genes and DNA. The authors' filters were not applied to this entry. This sample holds around 11,000 distinct CDR3 sequences; less than 40% were observed only once. The biggest ten clones account for around a fifth of the sample.

The paper as a whole reports these results and caveats: Among the post-vaccine SARS-CoV-2-reactive clones in convalescent patients, a median about 86% showed up only after vaccination, which suggests vaccine-specific priming. An increase in the median number of SARS-CoV-2-reactive clonotypes from 20 to 25 after infection to some 40 after vaccination was observed, but the change was not found to be significant. Nearly all vaccine-specific clones in convalescent patients (304 of 307) were mono-reactive for SARS-CoV-2 spike rather than cross-reactive with common cold coronaviruses. Only a relatively small number of convalescent patients were included in the study, and early timepoints following natural infection were not analyzed.

The treatment or condition label, as the study defines it: roughly 10-day PBMC culture with coronavirus spike peptide pools or control peptides (ViraFEST assay). CD4+ T cells from unexposed donors were collected before the COVID-19 pandemic (2011-2018). The ViraFEST assay, used in the study, expanded antigen-specific T cells with peptide pools and then identified the expanded clonotypes through TCR sequencing. Approximately 2.1 million PBMCs per well were cultured in IMDM with approximately 5.2% human AB serum and approximately 10 IU/ml IL-2, plus 10 ug/ml peptide pools. Half of the culture medium was replaced with fresh IL-2-containing medium on days 3 and 7. After nine to eleven days of culture, CD4+ T cells were isolated by negative selection with the EasySep CD4+ T cell isolation kit. As far as cell numbers permitted, CD4+ T cells from unexposed donors were tested for reactivity against SARS-CoV-2 S and N as well as four spike pools from common cold coronaviruses. PBMCs were separated from whole blood using Ficoll-Paque Plus gradient centrifugation and then either used fresh or cryopreserved at -140C. Triplicate wells were generally used for each culture condition. The leukapheresis product used for the unexposed donors was purchased from a commercial source.

The source of this sequence is a human donor in good health. The rearrangement combines TRBV19 with TRBJ2-1; 8 nucleotides in the junction match TRBD2. Sequencing was carried out using CD4+ T cells from blood, cultured in vitro. The CDR3 loop reads CASGREGYNEQFF. The DNA sequence reads TGTGCCAGTGGTCGGGAGGGCTACAATGAGCAGTTCTTC.